The clone carrying this T cell receptor (beta chain) is a singleton in its sample. The protocol was immunoSEQ multiplex PCR, while the TCRdb copy is restricted to in-frame clones and leaves out a portion. In the table there are about 200,000 clones, about 88% of which are singletons. The sample originates from a study of blood T cell repertoires in COVID-19. The length of the CDR3 is 15 residues. Germline V gene lookup returns CDR1 SGHTA and CDR2 FQGTGA. Trimming cost V 5 bases and J 3 bases; bases outside gene matches: 7. The sequence was collected from a woman aged 80 or over with acute or convalescent COVID-19. The chain couples TRBV7-3 to TRBJ1-2; 9 positions match TRBD1. The material sequenced was peripheral blood. As DNA, the CDR3 is TGTGCCAGCAGCGAATCCGGGACAGGGTACTATGGCTACACCTTC. Amino acid sequence: CASSESGTGYYGYTF.